Below are 18 T cell receptor beta chains sequenced from a single sample in a study of T cell repertoires in cytomegalovirus infection. Which antigens these TCRs recognize remains unknown. TCRdb ran MiXCR on the reads and lists one entry per CDR3 protein. The table includes about 700,000 distinct CDR3 sequences, roughly a third detected once. Sequences were derived from cultured PBMCs, sampled from culture after CMV antigen stimulation. These receptors were taken from a human donor in good health (CMV status not recorded). Some clones in this sample may be carry-over from other donors' samples.

V is TRBV7-2 and J is TRBJ1-2, with TRBD1 as a possible D gene (5 bases). This CDR3 is 14 amino acids long. Trimming took 5 bases from V and 5 from J, leaving 15 bases between them. The germline gives CDR1 SGHTA, CDR2 FQGNSA. CDR3 protein: CASSPERGGYGYTF. The DNA of the CDR3 is TGTGCCAGCAGCCCCGAAAGGGGTGGATATGGCTACACCTTC.

This clonotype was seen only a few times. The rearrangement uses TRBV6-2 or TRBV6-3 and TRBJ2-7; TRBD1 aligns across 7 bases. Germline CDR1 and CDR2: MNHEY and SVGEGT. With V trimmed by 6 bases and J by 2 bases, 7 bases remained unmatched. CDR3 length equals 14 residues. This chain's CDR3 is CASRNRDSTYEQYF. As DNA, the CDR3 is TGTGCCAGCAGAAACCGGGACAGCACCTACGAGCAGTACTTC.

V gene TRBV19 combines with J gene TRBJ1-2; D ambiguous. CDR3 length: 13 amino acids. Germline values: CDR1 LNHDA, CDR2 SQIVND (reference sequence). Trimming pared 1 base from V and 8 bases from J, leaving 11 bases between. The CDR3 DNA is TGTGCCAGTAGTATAGGCCGATCCGGGGGCTACACCTTC. The encoded protein is CASSIGRSGGYTF.

The J gene is TRBJ1-2, the V gene TRBV19; 7 nucleotides align to TRBD1. The CDR3 runs to 15 residues. J gave up 7 bases and V 5 bases, and 13 bases lay outside the gene matches. Germline lookup yields CDR1 LNHDA and CDR2 SQIVND (reference sequence). The CDR3 nucleotides read TGTGCCAGTAGTTCCCAGACAGGGATCCTCTCTGGCTACACCTTC. Translated, it gives CASSSQTGILSGYTF.

CDR3 residues: CASTLAPAYNEQFF. The CDR3 coding sequence is TGTGCCAGCACCCTAGCACCAGCCTACAATGAGCAGTTCTTC. The chain recombines TRBV12-3 or TRBV12-4 with TRBJ2-1; the D gene is possibly TRBD2 (5 bases). V was pared by 7 bases and J by 2 bases, with 12 bases between. This CDR3 spans 14 amino acids.

The CDR3 protein is CASSPGGNIQYF. CDR3 nucleotides: TGTGCCAGCAGCCCCGGGGGAAACATTCAGTACTTC. This chain connects TRBV7-2 to TRBJ2-4; maybe TRBD2 (6 bases). Trimming stripped 5 bases from V and 6 bases from J, with 8 bases between. This CDR3 spans 12 amino acids. Germline assignment: CDR1 SGHTA and CDR2 FQGNSA.

The gene calls are TRBV5-6 and TRBJ2-5; D is unresolved. V was clipped by 6 bases and J by 0 bases, with 15 bases between them. This CDR3 spans 15 amino acids. The V gene's germline CDR1 is SGHDT and CDR2 YYEEEE. CDR3 nucleotide sequence: TGTGCCAGCACCCCCCTGGGCGTGTACCAAGAGACCCAGTACTTC. Translating gives CASTPLGVYQETQYF.

The V call is TRBV7-6, the J call TRBJ1-2; no definite D call. The V gene lost 5 bases and the J gene lost 3 bases, with 10 bases spanning the gap. This CDR3 is 13 amino acids long. Per the germline V gene, CDR1 is SGHVS and CDR2 is FNYEAQ. CDR3 in amino acids: CASSPGIYYGYTF. In DNA form, the CDR3 reads TGTGCCAGCAGCCCCGGGATTTACTATGGCTACACCTTC.

J is TRBJ2-5 and V is TRBV19, with TRBD2 identical over 12 bases. The CDR3 is made up of 17 amino acids. With V trimmed by 5 bases and J by 3 bases, 10 bases remained unmatched. Germline loops: CDR1 LNHDA, CDR2 SQIVND (reference sequence). CDR3 sequence: CASSPRLAGASEETQYF. DNA for the CDR3: TGTGCCAGTAGTCCCCGACTAGCGGGGGCCTCGGAAGAGACCCAGTACTTC.

CDR3 coding DNA: TGTGCCAGTAGAAGGGAGGGTGGTTACAATGAGCAGTTCTTC. Translating gives CASRREGGYNEQFF. The chain combines TRBV19 with TRBJ2-1; 7 bases align to TRBD2. Germline V gives CDR1 LNHDA, CDR2 SQIVND (reference sequence). The CDR3 runs to 14 residues. Trimming at V came to 6 bases and at J to 4 bases, leaving 6 bases not matched to a gene.

The chain joins TRBV11-2 to TRBJ2-1, with 7 nucleotides matching TRBD1. Germline lookup yields CDR1 SGHAT and CDR2 FQNNGV. The CDR3 runs 17 residues. Unmatched junction bases numbered 12, after V lost 1 base and J lost 6 bases. The CDR3 region is CASSLAYRGQPSNEQFF. The CDR3 nucleotides are TGTGCCAGCAGCTTAGCATACAGGGGACAGCCCTCCAATGAGCAGTTCTTC.

The chain uses TRBV6-2 or TRBV6-3 and TRBJ2-1; TRBD2 agrees at 9 bases. The germline V gene has CDR1 MNHEY and CDR2 SVGEGT. The CDR3 covers 17 residues. The ends lost 2 bases at V and 7 bases at J; junction bases unmatched: 12. The CDR3 coding sequence is TGTGCCAGCAGTTACCCGGAGGGTAGCGGGAGCAGGAATGAGCAGTTCTTC. Its protein product is CASSYPEGSGSRNEQFF.

Concerning this clonotype itself: This may be a read error, as it is one base from a much larger clone. A read error is likely, as this CDR3 ends without the conserved phenylalanine or tryptophan. Here the CDR3 DNA reads TGTGCCAGCAGCTTCTCCCCCTTATACCAAGAGACCCAGTACGTC. Protein: CASSFSPLYQETQYV. J is TRBJ2-5 and V is TRBV7-2; D gene ambiguous. Germline lookup yields CDR1 SGHTA and CDR2 FQGNSA. The V end was cut by 3 bases, the J end by 0 bases, with 11 bases between. The CDR3 consists of 15 residues.

The chain carries TRBV7-6 and TRBJ2-7; D assignment may be TRBD1 or TRBD2 (6 bases each). Germline CDR1 SGHVS, CDR2 FNYEAQ. The CDR3 has 18 amino acids. V lost 2 bases and J 2 bases, leaving 22 bases between the germline ends. The CDR3 sequence is CASSLRGHGRQATYEQYF. Here the CDR3 DNA reads TGTGCCAGCAGCTTACGGGGGCACGGCCGGCAGGCAACCTACGAGCAGTACTTC.

This clonotype was observed a handful of times. V is TRBV7-2 and J is TRBJ2-7; D gene uncertain. Trimming cost V 2 bases and J 3 bases, with 14 bases left between them. Germline V CDR1 and CDR2: SGHTA, FQGNSA. The CDR3 runs 15 residues. The CDR3 DNA sequence: TGTGCCAGCAGCTTAAAATTGGTAGGCCACTACGAGCAGTACTTC. Translation: CASSLKLVGHYEQYF.

This chain's CDR3 is CASSQDPAGNTDTQYF. DNA of the CDR3: TGCGCCAGCAGCCAAGATCCAGCGGGGAACACAGATACGCAGTATTTT. The chain is built from TRBV4-1 and TRBJ2-3; 7 positions match TRBD2. CDR1 MGHRA and CDR2 YSYEKL come from the germline V gene. The junction had 5 bases not matched to a gene; V was cut back by 0 bases and J by 2 bases. This CDR3 has 16 residues.

The chain has TRBV18 and TRBJ1-5, with TRBD1 matching over 11 bases. The germline gives CDR1 KGHSH, CDR2 LQKENI. Germline trimming cut 4 bases from V and 6 bases from J; bases unmatched to any gene: 5. This CDR3 has 15 amino acids. The CDR3 DNA is TGTGCCAGCTCACGAGGACAGGGGGCGGGTCAGCCCCAGCATTTT. This encodes CASSRGQGAGQPQHF.

The rearrangement uses TRBV20-1 and TRBJ2-3; D is perhaps TRBD2 (6 bases). V shed 0 bases and J shed 6 bases, with 16 bases lying between them. Germline V lookup: CDR1 DFQATT, CDR2 SNEGSKA (reference sequence). The CDR3 length is 15 residues. The CDR3 coding sequence is TGCAGTGCTAGAGATCAAGCGGGTACGGGGGATACGCAGTATTTT. This encodes CSARDQAGTGDTQYF.